This TCR beta chain was captured by sequencing in a study of Ad26.COV2.S vaccination and SARS-CoV-2 variants (dated by TCRdb to the early 2020s). Some background on the complete study: Donors in the vaccine arm were drawn from COV1001, a multicentre, randomized, double-blind, placebo-controlled phase I-IIa trial testing Ad26.COV2.S in healthy adults. Dosing of Ad26.COV2.S was intramuscular, at either 5x10^10 or 1x10^11 viral particles, delivered as one shot or as two shots spaced 56 days apart. TCRbeta repertoire sequencing was used to assess the specificity and breadth of SARS-CoV-2-reactive T cell receptors after Ad26.COV2.S vaccination. A total of approximately 30 samples were included in the TCR-sequenced set, comprising about 20 Ad26.COV2.S vaccine recipients, 5 placebo recipients and 8 SARS-CoV-2 convalescent individuals. Participants in the trial were split at random into five groups of five each, receiving low-dose or high-dose Ad26.COV2.S once or twice, or else placebo on both occasions. Throughout the experiments and outcome assessment, investigators stayed blinded to trial group allocation.

Points the paper makes about the study in general: Substantial breadth of spike-specific CD8+ and CD4+ T cell responses was reported after vaccination. Vaccine and placebo recipients had similar non-spike TCR breadth, a finding consistent with the vaccine containing only spike. Comparing responses between vaccine doses or regimens was not something the study was powered to do. Compared with placebo recipients, Ad26.COV2.S recipients showed higher spike-specific TCR breadth (P = 0.0014). The authors noted that the TCR breadth and depth analyses may have underestimated total T cell responses.

Note on this clone: Its antigen remains unidentified. Base-call qualities are not available, and no considerably larger clone is one nucleotide away.

TCRbeta CDR3 regions were sequenced with the immunoSEQ Assay. After extraction, genomic DNA underwent amplification by bias-controlled multiplex PCR, followed by high-throughput sequencing. Concerning the study's data processing: To quantify the absolute abundance of every unique TCRbeta CDR3 region, sequences were collapsed and filtered. T cell fraction was estimated by normalization of TCRbeta template counts to usable DNA, with usable DNA being measured through amplification of reference genes present in all nucleated cells. Repertoire TCRs were annotated as SARS-CoV-2-specific by exact matching of V gene, CDR3 amino acid sequence and J gene to a known reactive TCR set. The reference SARS-CoV-2 TCR set was derived from MIRA and filtered for enrichment in COVID-19-positive ImmuneCODE repertoires, a step that removed public or cross-reactive TCRs. Using the MIRA antigens, annotated TCRs were further analysed by specific ORF or by position within an ORF. Depth was the summed frequency of annotated unique rearrangements, while breadth was defined as annotated unique rearrangements over total unique productive rearrangements. Two-sided Wilcoxon rank-sum tests were used to compare TCR breadth between groups. Sourced from immuneACCESS, this table was stored by TCRdb with only in-frame sequences that have V and J called. A share of the clones is absent; for the studies checked, an unresolved V gene accounts for under half, and the remainder has no known explanation. V, J and clone size were drawn from that table, and D and trimming were deduced from the DNA. The sample contains hundreds of thousands of clones, approximately 92% of them found a single time. The leading ten clones occupy 10% to 15% of the sample.

What the treatment or condition label conveys for this sample: about 20 received Ad26.COV2.S at low or high dose, single or two shots; 5 received placebo; per-sample allocation not given. Repertoires of vaccine and placebo recipients were sequenced from samples taken on day 63 after the first injection. Cohort 1b enrolled about two dozen adults aged 18-55 years at a single site in Boston, USA, between 29 July and 7 August 2020. Ad26.COV2.S consisted of a replication-incompetent adenovirus type 26 vector by which a prefusion-stabilized SARS-CoV-2 spike protein from the original Wuhan strain was expressed. Taken from the germline V gene, the CDR1 and CDR2 loops are SQVTM and ANQGSEA. From cysteine to phenylalanine, the CDR3 is 12 amino acids long. The only DNA kept is the CDR3, 36 bases in frame from the first base. Germline trimming: 6 bases from V, 2 bases from J; junction bases outside gene matches: 2.

The sequence derives from a person aged 18 to 65 who received the Ad26.COV2.S COVID-19 vaccine or a placebo. The chain links TRBV29-1 with TRBJ2-5; 8 bases in between match TRBD2. The source material was peripheral blood, sampled in a trial of Ad26.COV2.S vaccine versus placebo. The CDR3 here reads CSVTSVQETQYF. The nucleotide sequence reads TGCAGCGTGACTAGCGTACAAGAGACCCAGTACTTC.